This paragraph reports one T cell receptor beta chain. Its antigen remains unknown. These data come from a study of graft-versus-host responses after intestinal transplantation. Across the whole study: Grafts were multivisceral, liver-intestinal, or isolated intestinal. Anti-thymocyte globulin induction was given to all recipients, followed by tacrolimus and steroids for approximately three years. Regarding the study as a whole: Present in recipient marrow, GvH clones included some that appeared first in ileum or blood.

Intraepithelial lymphocytes and lamina propria lymphocytes were released through processing of graft tissue. Trimming cost V 5 bases and J 6 bases; bases outside gene matches: 8. The germline V gene has CDR1 MNHEY and CDR2 SMNVEV (reference sequence). The CDR3 runs 15 residues. Assay used: immunoSEQ multiplex PCR; TCRdb lists only in-frame clones, some missing. Of 20,000 or so clones listed, around 80% are singletons. This rearrangement joins TRBV27 to TRBJ1-5; 9 nucleotides align to TRBD1. The source is a human patient who received an intestinal transplant, so some T cells may come from the graft donor. Sequencing was performed on ileum tissue, taken 12 days after intestinal transplant. The CDR3 here is CASSGGTGPTQPQHF. CDR3 DNA sequence: TGTGCCAGCAGTGGGGGGACAGGGCCTACTCAGCCCCAGCATTTT.